Following are 13 T cell receptor beta chains from one sample sequenced in a study of OX40 agonist ivuxolimab in advanced cancers. Sequencing used immunoSEQ multiplex PCR; TCRdb keeps in-frame clones, though not all of them. The repertoire holds 60,000 or so clones, with about 89% as singletons. This sample comprised CD4+ or CD8+ T cells sorted from blood, obtained in a trial of the OX40 agonist ivuxolimab. Receptor source: an adult with an advanced solid tumor such as melanoma, head and neck, liver or kidney cancer.

Concerning this clone itself: Different DNA sequences within this sample yield the same CDR3. The genes are TRBV19 and TRBJ1-1; no clear D. Germline loops: CDR1 LNHDA, CDR2 SQIVND (reference sequence). The CDR3 has 14 residues. Trimming stripped 3 bases from V and 2 bases from J, with 10 bases between. CDR3 bases: TGTGCCAGTAGTATCAGAGCAGAAAACACTGAAGCTTTCTTT. It translates to CASSIRAENTEAFF. Combining the CDR3 with reference TRBV19 and TRBJ1-1 gives the whole variable domain DGGITQSPKYLFRKEGQNVTLSCEQNLNHDAMYWYRQDPGQGLRLIYYSQIVNDFQKGDIAEGYSVSREKKESFPLTVTSAQKNPTAFYLCASSIRAENTEAFFGQGTRLTVV.

V is TRBV7-9 and J is TRBJ2-4, with unresolved D. Germline V gene sequence: CDR1 SEHNR, CDR2 FQNEAQ (reference sequence). Trimming took 0 bases from V and 0 from J, leaving 12 bases between them. This CDR3 comprises 17 residues. The CDR3: CASSLAAKALAKNIQYF. The CDR3 DNA sequence: TGTGCCAGCAGCTTAGCGGCTAAGGCCCTAGCCAAAAACATTCAGTACTTC. The complete variable domain, with remaining parts taken from reference TRBV7-9 and TRBJ2-4, reads DTGVSQNPRHKITKRGQNVTFRCDPISEHNRLYWYRQTLGQGPEFLTYFQNEAQLEKSRLLSDRFSAERPKGSFSTLEIQRTEQGDSAMYLCASSLAAKALAKNIQYFGAGTRLSVL.

The chain joins TRBV20-1 to TRBJ1-5, with TRBD1 as a possible D gene (5 bases). The CDR3 consists of 10 residues. Trimming stripped 6 bases from V and 9 bases from J, with 9 bases between. Germline V lookup: CDR1 DFQATT, CDR2 SNEGSKA (reference sequence). The CDR3 DNA follows: TGCAGTGCCGGGGGGACGCCCCAGCATTTT. Translated: CSAGGTPQHF.

This clone came up a few times. This chain connects TRBV5-4 to TRBJ1-2; a weak D match, TRBD1 (6 bases). The ends were cut back, 4 bases at V and 5 bases at J, with 24 bases in the middle. The CDR3 is 17 amino acids. Germline V gene data show CDR1 as SGHNT and CDR2 as YYREEE (reference sequence). In DNA, the CDR3 is TGTGCCAGCAGCGTGACGGGTGGAGTCCGTCAGGGGTATGGCTACACCTTC. It yields the protein CASSVTGGVRQGYGYTF.

The chain has TRBV10-3 and TRBJ2-7, with 7 bases that match TRBD1. In germline, CDR1 is ENHRY, CDR2 SYGVKD. This CDR3 comprises 13 residues. The junction had 7 bases not matched to a gene; V was cut back by 6 bases and J by 5 bases. CDR3 amino acids: CAISRQGPDEQYF. The CDR3 nucleotides are TGTGCCATCAGCAGACAGGGTCCGGACGAGCAGTACTTC.

The chain uses TRBV13 and TRBJ2-1; D gene ambiguous. The CDR3 is 15 amino acids. The V end lost 2 bases, the J end lost 0 bases, and 8 bases lay between the germline ends. Germline-derived CDR1 and CDR2 are PRHDT and FYEKMQ (reference sequence). CDR3 sequence: CASSLNFPSYNEQFF. CDR3 sequence (DNA): TGTGCCAGCAGCTTAAACTTTCCCTCCTACAATGAGCAGTTCTTC.

The chain recombines TRBV7-9 with TRBJ1-2; TRBD1 aligns across 8 bases. Trimming took 3 bases from V and 7 from J; bases not matched to a gene: 7. CDR1 is SEHNR, CDR2 FQNEAQ, per germline (reference sequence). The CDR3 sequence is 14 residues long. The CDR3 DNA sequence: TGTGCCAGCAGCTTGGGCAGGGGGCATTTTGGCTACACCTTC. Its protein is CASSLGRGHFGYTF.

The chain recombines TRBV6-5 with TRBJ1-5; D call uncertain. Germline values: CDR1 MNHEY, CDR2 SVGAGI. Trimming left V 2 bases short and J 0 bases short, with 8 bases between. CDR3 size: 15 residues. CDR3 bases: TGTGCCAGCAGTTACGGCGGTAATAGCAATCAGCCCCAGCATTTT. This sequence encodes CASSYGGNSNQPQHF.

V gene TRBV7-2 combines with J gene TRBJ2-5; no definite D call. Germline assignment: CDR1 SGHTA and CDR2 FQGNSA. The germline V and J ends were trimmed by 6 bases and 3 bases, with 8 bases remaining between them. The CDR3 covers 12 residues. For the CDR3, the DNA is TGTGCCAGCAGTCCGGACGAAGAGACCCAGTACTTC. Its protein product is CASSPDEETQYF.

The gene calls are TRBV5-4 and TRBJ2-7; 7 nucleotides align to TRBD2. Trimming cost V 3 bases and J 5 bases; bases outside gene matches: 8. From germline, CDR1 is SGHNT and CDR2 YYREEE (reference sequence). The CDR3 spans 14 residues. The CDR3 DNA is TGTGCCAGCAGCTGGGAGACTAGCCTAAACGAGCAGTACTTC. It is translated as CASSWETSLNEQYF.

The count of this clone is one. For the CDR3, the DNA is TGTGCCAGCAGGACAGCTTCGAACACCGGGGAGCTGTTTTTT. Its translation: CASRTASNTGELFF. The gene calls are TRBV6-1 and TRBJ2-2, with D possibly matching TRBD1 (5 bases). Germline V CDR1 and CDR2: MNHNS, SASEGT. The V end lost 6 bases, the J end lost 0 bases, and 8 bases lay between the germline ends. The CDR3 runs 14 residues.

Only one count was recorded for this clone. The CDR3 protein is CASSLSAASYNEQFF. Here the CDR3 DNA reads TGCGCCAGCAGCTTAAGCGCCGCGTCCTACAATGAGCAGTTCTTC. The V call is TRBV5-1, the J call TRBJ2-1; no reliable D call. The V end lost 2 bases, the J end lost 1 base, and 10 bases lay between the germline ends. Germline CDR1 is SGHRS and CDR2 is YFSETQ. The CDR3 extends over 15 amino acids.

V usage is TRBV6-5 and J usage is TRBJ2-7, with TRBD1 as a possible D gene (5 bases). CDR3 size: 14 residues. Germline lookup yields CDR1 MNHEY and CDR2 SVGAGI. V lost 6 bases, J lost 6 bases, and 18 bases lay in between. The CDR3 nucleotides are TGTGCCAGCAGAAACCCGGGCTATGGGGCCGAGCAGTACTTC. It specifies CASRNPGYGAEQYF.